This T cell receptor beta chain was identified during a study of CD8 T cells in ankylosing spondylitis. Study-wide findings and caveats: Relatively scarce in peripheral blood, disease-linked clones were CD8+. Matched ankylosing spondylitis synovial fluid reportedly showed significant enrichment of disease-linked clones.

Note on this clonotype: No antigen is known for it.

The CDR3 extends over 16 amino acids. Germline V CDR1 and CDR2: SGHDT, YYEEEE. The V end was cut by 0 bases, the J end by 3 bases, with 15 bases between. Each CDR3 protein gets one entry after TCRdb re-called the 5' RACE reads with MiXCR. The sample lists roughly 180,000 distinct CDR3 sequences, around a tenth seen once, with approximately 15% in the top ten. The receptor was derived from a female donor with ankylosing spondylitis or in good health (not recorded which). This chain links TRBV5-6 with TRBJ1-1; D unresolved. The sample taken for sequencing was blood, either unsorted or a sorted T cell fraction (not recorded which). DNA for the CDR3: TGTGCCAGCAGCTTGGAAAAGGTGAGATGGGACACTGAAGCTTTCTTT. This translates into CASSLEKVRWDTEAFF.